Listed here are 6 T cell receptor beta chains from one sample, sequenced in a study of T-cell memory formation after mild COVID-19. TCRdb redid the calling of the 5' RACE reads with MiXCR, one entry per CDR3 protein. The sample lists approximately 480,000 distinct CDR3 sequences, roughly 18% occurring once. Sequencing was carried out using PBMCs or a T cell subset sorted from them (not recorded which). All receptors come from an adult woman who had mild COVID-19 (a few samples of this study predate the infection). Cell type and time point are not known.

This clonotype was seen a few times. The J gene is TRBJ2-7, the V gene TRBV19; TRBD2 agrees at 11 bases. The CDR3 totals 14 residues. Germline loops: CDR1 LNHDA, CDR2 SQIVND (reference sequence). The V gene end was trimmed by 3 bases and the J gene end by 7 bases; junction bases not matched to a gene: 5. The CDR3 DNA reads as TGTGCCAGTAGTATCCGTCTAGCGGGAGGAGAGCAGTACTTC. As protein: CASSIRLAGGEQYF. The whole variable domain, remainder taken from reference TRBV19 and TRBJ2-7, is DGGITQSPKYLFRKEGQNVTLSCEQNLNHDAMYWYRQDPGQGLRLIYYSQIVNDFQKGDIAEGYSVSREKKESFPLTVTSAQKNPTAFYLCASSIRLAGGEQYFGPGTRLTVT.

The rearrangement uses TRBV4-2 and TRBJ1-6; D uncertain. V lost 0 bases to trimming and J lost 7 bases, with 13 bases between them. This CDR3 contains 16 residues. CDR1 is LGHNA, CDR2 YNFKEQ, per germline. CDR3 nucleotides: TGTGCCAGCAGCCAAGATTACTCACGGGAAAATTCACCCCTCCACTTT. This translates into CASSQDYSRENSPLHF.

The J gene is TRBJ2-2, the V gene TRBV2; possibly TRBD2 for D (5 bases). CDR1 is SNHLY and CDR2 is FYNNEI in the germline V gene. V was cut by 7 bases and J by 7 bases, with 16 bases left in between. The CDR3 is 14 amino acids. CDR3 in amino acids: CASTLTQTIGELFF. In DNA form, the CDR3 reads TGTGCCAGCACTCTAACCCAGACTATCGGGGAGCTGTTTTTT.

This clonotype was seen a handful of times. The chain uses TRBV30 and TRBJ2-3; unclear D gene. This CDR3 has 10 residues. CDR1 GTSNPN and CDR2 SVGIG come from the germline V gene (reference sequence). V gave up 7 bases and J gave up 8 bases, with 10 bases separating them. In nucleotides, the CDR3 is TGTGCCTACTCAGTGGGTACGCAGTATTTT. It is translated as CAYSVGTQYF.

The sample holds a few counts of this clonotype. The J gene is TRBJ2-4, the V gene TRBV6-6, with TRBD2 matching over 7 bases. The CDR3 length is 16 residues. V lost 1 base to trimming and J lost 7 bases; unmatched junction nucleotides: 10. The germline CDR1 and CDR2 sequences are MNHNY and SVGAGI (reference sequence). The CDR3 region has the DNA TGTGCCAGCAGTTACTACAGCGGGGCGGGGACCAACATTCAGTACTTC. It is translated as CASSYYSGAGTNIQYF.

The CDR3 sequence: CASSYRGRTGELFF. The CDR3 DNA sequence: TGTGCCAGCAGTTACAGGGGTCGGACCGGGGAGCTGTTTTTT. The chain recombines TRBV6-2 or TRBV6-3 with TRBJ2-2; possible D gene TRBD1, 5 bases. This CDR3 region has 14 residues. The V end was cut by 2 bases, the J end by 5 bases, with 9 bases between. The germline gives CDR1 MNHEY, CDR2 SVGEGT.